Included here is one T cell receptor (beta chain) sequence, with context. In germline, CDR1 is SNHLY, CDR2 FYNNEI. The trim removed 10 bases at V and 11 bases at J, leaving 10 bases unmatched. This CDR3 is built from 13 residues. Sequenced by immunoSEQ multiplex PCR; TCRdb stores in-frame clones only, minus some. The sample lists some 1,200 clones, about four fifths occurring once. The data stem from a study of brain metastases from non-small cell lung cancer. The sequenced sample consisted of tissue from a brain metastasis. The chain recombines TRBV2 with TRBJ1-6, with 8 positions matching TRBD1. This TCR was sampled from a donor at least 40 years old with non-small cell lung cancer. CDR3 bases: TGTGCCACCGGAGGAGACAGGGGTGCACCCCTCCACTTT. This sequence encodes CATGGDRGAPLHF.